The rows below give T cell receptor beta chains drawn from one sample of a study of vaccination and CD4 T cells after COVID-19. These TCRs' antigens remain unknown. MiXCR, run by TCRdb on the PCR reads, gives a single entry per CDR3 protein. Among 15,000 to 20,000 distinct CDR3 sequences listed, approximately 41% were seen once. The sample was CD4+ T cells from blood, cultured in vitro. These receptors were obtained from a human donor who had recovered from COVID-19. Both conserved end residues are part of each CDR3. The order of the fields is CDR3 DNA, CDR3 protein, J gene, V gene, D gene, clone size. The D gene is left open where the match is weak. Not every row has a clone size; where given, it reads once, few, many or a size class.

CDR3nt: TGCAGTGCTAGAGATGGTGAGGGAATCCCTTACGAGCAGTACTTC
CDR3aa: CSARDGEGIPYEQYF
j_gene: TRBJ2-7
v_gene: TRBV20-1
d_gene: .
abundance: .

CDR3nt: TGCGCCAGCAGCTTGGATGTTGAACGACGCACAGATACGCAGTATTTT
CDR3aa: CASSLDVERRTDTQYF
j_gene: TRBJ2-3
v_gene: TRBV5-1
d_gene: .
abundance: .

CDR3nt: TGTGCCAGCAGATATCCCGAGGAGGGCTACACCTTC
CDR3aa: CASRYPEEGYTF
j_gene: TRBJ1-2
v_gene: TRBV2
d_gene: .
abundance: .

CDR3nt: TGTGCCTGGAGTGTTAGTATAGGGGGCTTGAGCAATCAGCCCCAGCATTTT
CDR3aa: CAWSVSIGGLSNQPQHF
j_gene: TRBJ1-5
v_gene: TRBV30
d_gene: TRBD1
abundance: .

CDR3nt: TGCAGTGCTAGAATTTCCTATGCAGATACGCAGTATTTT
CDR3aa: CSARISYADTQYF
j_gene: TRBJ2-3
v_gene: TRBV20-1
d_gene: .
abundance: .

CDR3nt: TGTGCCAGCAGGATAATGGACAGGGGGTATCTGCGAGGGGCCAACGTCCTGACTTTC
CDR3aa: CASRIMDRGYLRGANVLTF
j_gene: TRBJ2-6
v_gene: TRBV28
d_gene: TRBD1
abundance: .

CDR3nt: TGCGCCAGCAGCCAAGATCCCGACGGCTCAAGGTTTTTT
CDR3aa: CASSQDPDGSRFF
j_gene: TRBJ1-4
v_gene: TRBV4-1
d_gene: .
abundance: .

CDR3nt: TGCGCCAGCAGCTTGTACGGTGACACTGAAGCTTTCTTT
CDR3aa: CASSLYGDTEAFF
j_gene: TRBJ1-1
v_gene: TRBV5-1
d_gene: .
abundance: .

CDR3nt: TGTGCCAGCAGTTACTCACGAAAATGGAGGGGATCCTACGAGCAGTACTTC
CDR3aa: CASSYSRKWRGSYEQYF
j_gene: TRBJ2-7
v_gene: TRBV6-5
d_gene: .
abundance: .

CDR3nt: TGTGCCAGCAGCTTATCCGAATGGTACCAAGAGACCCAGTACTTC
CDR3aa: CASSLSEWYQETQYF
j_gene: TRBJ2-5
v_gene: TRBV7-9
d_gene: .
abundance: few

CDR3nt: TGTGCCAGCAGCCGGTCCAATGAGCAGTTCTTC
CDR3aa: CASSRSNEQFF
j_gene: TRBJ2-1
v_gene: TRBV7-2
d_gene: .
abundance: .

CDR3nt: TGTGCCAGCAGCACCAGGACTAGCGGGACCTACGAGCAGTACTTC
CDR3aa: CASSTRTSGTYEQYF
j_gene: TRBJ2-7
v_gene: TRBV7-9
d_gene: TRBD2
abundance: few

CDR3nt: TGTGCCACCAGCGCCGGGACAGGGGGCCGGGAGACCCAGTACTTC
CDR3aa: CATSAGTGGRETQYF
j_gene: TRBJ2-5
v_gene: TRBV15
d_gene: TRBD1
abundance: few

CDR3nt: TGTGCCAGCAGTGTAAAACCGGGAAGCTGGCTCGAGCAGTACTTC
CDR3aa: CASSVKPGSWLEQYF
j_gene: TRBJ2-7
v_gene: TRBV6-1
d_gene: .
abundance: .

CDR3nt: TGTGCCAGCAGCTTGGCGACTAGCGGGAGTAATGAGCAGTTCTTC
CDR3aa: CASSLATSGSNEQFF
j_gene: TRBJ2-1
v_gene: TRBV5-4
d_gene: TRBD2
abundance: few

CDR3nt: TGTGCCAGCAGCATCGACAGGGTAGAGACCCAGTACTTC
CDR3aa: CASSIDRVETQYF
j_gene: TRBJ2-5
v_gene: TRBV11-2
d_gene: TRBD1
abundance: .

CDR3nt: TGTGCCAGCAAGCGGACAGACTTAAATGAAAAACTGTTTTTT
CDR3aa: CASKRTDLNEKLFF
j_gene: TRBJ1-4
v_gene: TRBV28
d_gene: .
abundance: few

CDR3nt: TGTGCCAGCAGTTCAGGGTTCGGTGGCTACACCTTC
CDR3aa: CASSSGFGGYTF
j_gene: TRBJ1-2
v_gene: TRBV28
d_gene: .
abundance: .

CDR3nt: TGTGCCAGCAGCTTAAAGTATCGGGCGAGCTCCTACAATGAGCAGTTCTTC
CDR3aa: CASSLKYRASSYNEQFF
j_gene: TRBJ2-1
v_gene: TRBV7-2
d_gene: .
abundance: .

CDR3nt: TGTGCCAGCAGCCTAACGTTTGGTCGGGACACTGAAGCTTTCTTT
CDR3aa: CASSLTFGRDTEAFF
j_gene: TRBJ1-1
v_gene: TRBV5-4
d_gene: .
abundance: few

CDR3nt: TGTGCCAGCAGTGACCGGACAGGGATCGGCAACGAGCAGTACTTC
CDR3aa: CASSDRTGIGNEQYF
j_gene: TRBJ2-7
v_gene: TRBV28
d_gene: TRBD1
abundance: .

CDR3nt: TGCAGTGCTAGGGACCTGGGCCCAGATACGCAGTATTTT
CDR3aa: CSARDLGPDTQYF
j_gene: TRBJ2-3
v_gene: TRBV20-1
d_gene: .
abundance: few

CDR3nt: TGCAGTGGGGGGGTGCCTAATGAAAAACTGTTTTTT
CDR3aa: CSGGVPNEKLFF
j_gene: TRBJ1-4
v_gene: TRBV20-1
d_gene: .
abundance: few

CDR3nt: TGTGCCAGCAGCTTGACCGCCTCCCCCTACAATGAGCAGTTCTTC
CDR3aa: CASSLTASPYNEQFF
j_gene: TRBJ2-1
v_gene: TRBV7-3
d_gene: .
abundance: few

CDR3nt: TGTGCCAGCAGTTTAATAGCCCGTGGCCGGGGGGCGCAGTTCTTC
CDR3aa: CASSLIARGRGAQFF
j_gene: TRBJ2-1
v_gene: TRBV28
d_gene: .
abundance: .

CDR3nt: TGTGCCAGCACCATTTCGGCGCGGTTACTATATAGCGGGGAGCTGTTTTTT
CDR3aa: CASTISARLLYSGELFF
j_gene: TRBJ2-2
v_gene: TRBV28
d_gene: .
abundance: .

CDR3nt: TGTGCCAGCAGACCGCCCGGAGGGATACAAGAGACCCAGTACTTC
CDR3aa: CASRPPGGIQETQYF
j_gene: TRBJ2-5
v_gene: TRBV7-2
d_gene: .
abundance: few

CDR3nt: TGCGCCAGCAGCAGAAGCGGGAGAGGGGACACCGGGGAGCTGTTTTTT
CDR3aa: CASSRSGRGDTGELFF
j_gene: TRBJ2-2
v_gene: TRBV5-1
d_gene: TRBD2
abundance: .

CDR3nt: TGCGCCAGCAGCTCCGCCCTGGGGCTGGGCCGGGAGCTGTTTTTT
CDR3aa: CASSSALGLGRELFF
j_gene: TRBJ2-2
v_gene: TRBV5-1
d_gene: .
abundance: .

CDR3nt: TGCAGTGCCGCTAGCGGGATTACGGCCGAGCAGTACTTC
CDR3aa: CSAASGITAEQYF
j_gene: TRBJ2-7
v_gene: TRBV20-1
d_gene: TRBD2
abundance: .

CDR3nt: TGCAGTGCTAGGCCACAGGGGAAGTCTTACTACGAGCAGTACTTC
CDR3aa: CSARPQGKSYYEQYF
j_gene: TRBJ2-7
v_gene: TRBV20-1
d_gene: TRBD1
abundance: .

CDR3nt: TGTGCCAGCAGTGGGGGGAACACCGGGGAGCTGTTTTTT
CDR3aa: CASSGGNTGELFF
j_gene: TRBJ2-2
v_gene: TRBV6-4
d_gene: .
abundance: .

CDR3nt: TGTGCCAGCATTTTGAACACTGAAGCTTTCTTT
CDR3aa: CASILNTEAFF
j_gene: TRBJ1-1
v_gene: TRBV2
d_gene: .
abundance: few

CDR3nt: TGTGCCAGCCAGGGGGCGAGTGAAAAACTGTTTTTT
CDR3aa: CASQGASEKLFF
j_gene: TRBJ1-4
v_gene: TRBV6-1
d_gene: TRBD1
abundance: .

CDR3nt: TGTGCCACTCGAAATAGCATAATGGAGACCCAGTACTTC
CDR3aa: CATRNSIMETQYF
j_gene: TRBJ2-5
v_gene: TRBV7-6
d_gene: .
abundance: .

CDR3nt: TGTGCCAGCAGCTTAAGCGGGGGAAGTCAGCCCCAGCATTTT
CDR3aa: CASSLSGGSQPQHF
j_gene: TRBJ1-5
v_gene: TRBV7-3
d_gene: .
abundance: few

CDR3nt: TGTGCCAGCAGTGAGATCCGGGGAACTGAAGCTTTCTTT
CDR3aa: CASSEIRGTEAFF
j_gene: TRBJ1-1
v_gene: TRBV6-4
d_gene: .
abundance: .

CDR3nt: TGTGCCAGCAGCCCCCAGGGGACAGATACGCAGTATTTT
CDR3aa: CASSPQGTDTQYF
j_gene: TRBJ2-3
v_gene: TRBV7-6
d_gene: .
abundance: few

CDR3nt: TGCAGTGCCAGCCTTGCACTAGCGGGAGGAGCGAATGAGCAGTTCTTC
CDR3aa: CSASLALAGGANEQFF
j_gene: TRBJ2-1
v_gene: TRBV20-1
d_gene: TRBD2
abundance: .

CDR3nt: TGTGCCAGCAGTTTGTTTGCGGGAGGGCGGGGGACGAGCACAGATACGCAGTATTTT
CDR3aa: CASSLFAGGRGTSTDTQYF
j_gene: TRBJ2-3
v_gene: TRBV28
d_gene: TRBD2
abundance: few

CDR3nt: TGTGCCACCAGTCCCCCCGGGACAGGGGGCCTCGAGACCCAGTACTTC
CDR3aa: CATSPPGTGGLETQYF
j_gene: TRBJ2-5
v_gene: TRBV24-1
d_gene: TRBD1
abundance: .

CDR3nt: TGTGCCAGTAGTATCGCGATTATGGGAGAGACCCAGTACTTC
CDR3aa: CASSIAIMGETQYF
j_gene: TRBJ2-5
v_gene: TRBV19
d_gene: .
abundance: .

CDR3nt: TGCAGCGTTATCCCGGGACAGGGTGGCCGGTACAATGAGCAGTTCTTC
CDR3aa: CSVIPGQGGRYNEQFF
j_gene: TRBJ2-1
v_gene: TRBV29-1
d_gene: TRBD1
abundance: .

CDR3nt: TGTGCCAGACCCCCTTCCTGCAGGACACATTGGGAGACCCAGTACTTC
CDR3aa: CARPPSCRTHWETQYF
j_gene: TRBJ2-5
v_gene: TRBV5-3
d_gene: .
abundance: .

CDR3nt: TGTGCCAGCAGTGGCGGGACACCCGGGGGGTACGAGCAGTACTTC
CDR3aa: CASSGGTPGGYEQYF
j_gene: TRBJ2-7
v_gene: TRBV6-1
d_gene: .
abundance: .

CDR3nt: TGTGCCAGCACCGGGACCTACGAGCAGTACTTC
CDR3aa: CASTGTYEQYF
j_gene: TRBJ2-7
v_gene: TRBV6-1
d_gene: .
abundance: .

CDR3nt: TGCAGTGCTCCCGGGACAGGGGGCAGGGAGCAGTACTTC
CDR3aa: CSAPGTGGREQYF
j_gene: TRBJ2-7
v_gene: TRBV20-1
d_gene: TRBD1
abundance: few

CDR3nt: TGTGCCTGGAGTGTATCTCTGGGAGAGACCCAGTACTTC
CDR3aa: CAWSVSLGETQYF
j_gene: TRBJ2-5
v_gene: TRBV30
d_gene: .
abundance: few

CDR3nt: TGTGCCAGCGCCGTGACTAGCGGCACTTACGAGCAGTACTTC
CDR3aa: CASAVTSGTYEQYF
j_gene: TRBJ2-7
v_gene: TRBV2
d_gene: TRBD2
abundance: .

CDR3nt: TGCAGTGCTAGACCCCGGGGGACCAATTCACCCCTCCACTTT
CDR3aa: CSARPRGTNSPLHF
j_gene: TRBJ1-6
v_gene: TRBV20-1
d_gene: .
abundance: .